The T cell receptor (beta chain) described here comes from a study of T-cell reconstitution after alpha-beta-depleted transplantation in children. The CDR3 has 13 residues. Germline CDR1 is SGHVS and CDR2 is FQNEAQ. V shed 1 base and J shed 3 bases, with 7 bases lying between them. Library preparation (for TCRbeta) was performed with unique molecular identifiers. In TCRdb, the PCR reads were re-called with MiXCR into one record per CDR3 protein. The table lists roughly 590,000 distinct CDR3 sequences, around a sixth of them singletons. The clonotype comes from a human donor who donated a stem cell graft to a child with acute myeloid leukemia. This rearrangement joins TRBV7-8 to TRBJ2-7, with D uncertain. The sequences come from PBMCs from the stem cell graft donor, collected from the stem cell graft. CDR3 nucleotides: TGTGCCAGCAGCTTAGTTCCATTCTACGAGCAGTACTTC. Protein sequence: CASSLVPFYEQYF.